A selection of T cell receptor beta chains follows, all from one sample in a study of beta chain features in type 1 diabetes. The protocol was immunoSEQ multiplex PCR, while the TCRdb copy is restricted to in-frame clones and leaves out a portion. The repertoire holds around 21,000 clones, approximately 50% seen once, with about 0.45% in the top ten. Sequences were obtained from stem cell memory CD4+ T cells from blood. Receptors originate from a man between 18 and 35 years old in good health. Each CDR3 is given with its conserved first and last residue. A D gene is named only where the DNA matches it firmly. Clone size appears in some rows only: once, few, many, or a class for an expanded clone.

V,D,size,J,DNA,CDR3
TRBV6-1,.,.,TRBJ2-1,TGTGCCAGCAGCCCAAGGGTCCAGGGGAGGGGTGAGCAGTTCTTC,CASSPRVQGRGEQFF
TRBV28,TRBD1,.,TRBJ1-5,TGTGCCAGCAGTTTAGCCACAGGGGGATGGGGCAATCAGCCCCAGCATTTT,CASSLATGGWGNQPQHF
TRBV29-1,.,once,TRBJ2-3,TGCAGCGTTGAAAGACAGGTGGGAGATACGCAGTATTTT,CSVERQVGDTQYF
TRBV7-2,TRBD2,few,TRBJ2-1,TGTGCCAGCAGCTTACGTGCGGGGGGGCGCAATGAGCAGTTCTTC,CASSLRAGGRNEQFF
TRBV2,.,.,TRBJ2-2,TGTGCCAGCGCCGAGGGCACCGGGGAGCTGTTTTTT,CASAEGTGELFF
TRBV9,TRBD1,.,TRBJ2-1,TGTGCCAGCAGCACGGGACAGGGTTTTGATGAGCAGTTCTTC,CASSTGQGFDEQFF
TRBV19,TRBD2,.,TRBJ2-2,TGTGCCAGTAGGCCTGCTGTGGGACTAGCGGAGTCCGGGGAGCTGTTTTTT,CASRPAVGLAESGELFF
TRBV7-9,.,.,TRBJ2-3,TGTGCCAGCAGCCCAAGGGGTAGCGGATCTAGCACAGATACGCAGTATTTT,CASSPRGSGSSTDTQYF
TRBV5-1,.,.,TRBJ1-1,TGCGCCAGCAGCTTACTCAGCAGGGGAAACACTGAAGCTTTCTTT,CASSLLSRGNTEAFF
TRBV27,.,.,TRBJ1-2,TGTGCCAGCAGTTCATACAGGGTAGGGGATGGCTACACCTTC,CASSSYRVGDGYTF
TRBV4-1,.,.,TRBJ2-1,TGCGCCAGCAGCCAACCTAGGACTATTTTGGAGCAGTTCTTC,CASSQPRTILEQFF
TRBV28,.,.,TRBJ1-1,TGTGCCAGCAGACTAGTCCAAGTGAACACTGAAGCTTTCTTT,CASRLVQVNTEAFF
TRBV28,TRBD2,.,TRBJ2-5,TGTGCCAGCAGTTCCCGGACTAGCAGCCAAGAGACCCAGTACTTC,CASSSRTSSQETQYF
TRBV11-2,TRBD2,.,TRBJ2-2,TGTGCCAGCAGCTTAATAGCGGGAGTAGAAACCGGGGAGCTGTTTTTT,CASSLIAGVETGELFF
TRBV7-2,TRBD1,few,TRBJ2-2,TGTGCCAGCAGTCGACAGGGGAACACCGGGGAGCTGTTTTTT,CASSRQGNTGELFF
TRBV28,.,.,TRBJ1-1,TGTGCCAGCAGTTTAGGCGGGACCAGAGGCACTGAAGCTTTCTTT,CASSLGGTRGTEAFF
TRBV5-8,TRBD2,.,TRBJ2-3,TGTGCCAGCAGCCAGGGACTAGCGGGACGCACAGATACGCAGTATTTT,CASSQGLAGRTDTQYF
TRBV29-1,.,few,TRBJ2-1,TGCAGCGTTGAAGGGGGGCGGTGGAGCAATGAGCAGTTCTTC,CSVEGGRWSNEQFF
TRBV4-2,.,once,TRBJ2-7,TGTGCCAGCAGCCAAGATTGGACAGCCTCCTACGAGCAGTACTTC,CASSQDWTASYEQYF
TRBV28,.,once,TRBJ1-2,TGTGCCAGCAGTCCACCCAGGGTGGGGGGCTACACCTTC,CASSPPRVGGYTF
TRBV6-5,TRBD2,.,TRBJ2-3,TGTGCCAGCAGGACTAGCGGGAGGCGGGATACGCAGTATTTT,CASRTSGRRDTQYF
TRBV19,TRBD2,.,TRBJ2-1,TGTGCCAGTAGTCCCCTTGCTAGCGGGAGACGGAATGAGCAGTTCTTC,CASSPLASGRRNEQFF
TRBV11-2,TRBD1,.,TRBJ2-1,TGTGCCAGCAGCCCACAGGGGGAGCAGTTCTTC,CASSPQGEQFF
TRBV30,.,.,TRBJ2-5,TGTGCCTGGAGTGTACTGGGGCGAGAGACCCAGTACTTC,CAWSVLGRETQYF
TRBV7-2,TRBD2,few,TRBJ2-3,TGTGCCAGCAGCTTTAGCGGGGGGGCCGTAGATACGCAGTATTTT,CASSFSGGAVDTQYF
TRBV14,TRBD2,.,TRBJ2-3,TGTGCCAGCAGCCACACTCCGGGACTAGGAACAGATACGCAGTATTTT,CASSHTPGLGTDTQYF
TRBV7-2,TRBD2,.,TRBJ2-5,TGTGCCAGCAGCTGGGCAGCGGGGGATCAAGAGACCCAGTACTTC,CASSWAAGDQETQYF
TRBV5-1,.,few,TRBJ2-7,TGCGCCAGCAGCCTCACTTACTACGAGCAGTACTTC,CASSLTYYEQYF
TRBV19,TRBD2,.,TRBJ2-7,TGTGCCAGTAGTGAGACTAGCGGGACTACCTACGAGCAGTACTTC,CASSETSGTTYEQYF
TRBV5-4,.,few,TRBJ2-5,TGTGCCAGCAGCCCGGGGGTACGGGAGTTCGTAGAGACCCAGTACTTC,CASSPGVREFVETQYF
TRBV9,TRBD1,few,TRBJ2-5,TGTGCCAGCAGTTTTAAGGGGGACAGGGGGGTGGCAGAGACCCAGTACTTC,CASSFKGDRGVAETQYF
TRBV28,TRBD2,.,TRBJ2-3,TGTGCCAGCAGTTTGGTAGCGGGGGATGATACGCAGTATTTT,CASSLVAGDDTQYF
TRBV6-4,TRBD1,.,TRBJ2-3,TGTGCCAGCAGTGACAGACAGGGGGGCACAGATACGCAGTATTTT,CASSDRQGGTDTQYF
TRBV27,.,few,TRBJ2-7,TGTGCCAGCAGTTTAAGAAGCGGACTCAGGTCCTACGAGCAGTACTTC,CASSLRSGLRSYEQYF
TRBV7-3,.,.,TRBJ2-7,TGTGCCAGCAGCTTGGGACTTGATCTTCGGGAGCAGTACTTC,CASSLGLDLREQYF
TRBV5-1,TRBD1,.,TRBJ2-7,TGCGCCAGCAGCTTGGCTGGTTGGGGGACAGGGGGCAACGAGCAGTACTTC,CASSLAGWGTGGNEQYF
TRBV6-5,.,.,TRBJ1-1,TGTGCCAGCAGTTACTCGCAGGGCGGGGGCACTGAAGCTTTCTTT,CASSYSQGGGTEAFF
TRBV5-4,TRBD2,.,TRBJ2-1,TGTGCCAGCACCCGAGCGGGAGGGCCCTACAATGAGCAGTTCTTC,CASTRAGGPYNEQFF
TRBV7-2,.,.,TRBJ1-1,TGTGCCAGCAGCTTTAAAAGCGGGGGCGGGGGGAGCACTGAAGCTTTCTTT,CASSFKSGGGGSTEAFF
TRBV10-3,TRBD2,.,TRBJ2-1,TGTGCCATCAGAAGGACTAGCGGGGACAACAATGAGCAGTTCTTC,CAIRRTSGDNNEQFF
TRBV5-1,TRBD1,.,TRBJ2-7,TGCGCCAGCAGACAGGGGGACGGGCGGTCCTACGAGCAGTACTTC,CASRQGDGRSYEQYF
TRBV18,.,.,TRBJ2-7,TGTGCCAGCTCACCACCCGGACGACGGGGGACCTACGAGCAGTACTTC,CASSPPGRRGTYEQYF
TRBV30,TRBD1,.,TRBJ1-6,TGTGCCTGGAGCGAGGGACAGGGGAATTCACCCCTCCACTTT,CAWSEGQGNSPLHF
TRBV27,TRBD2,.,TRBJ2-3,TGTGCCAGCAGTTTCTCTAGCGGGGGAAGCGCAGATACGCAGTATTTT,CASSFSSGGSADTQYF
TRBV7-6,.,.,TRBJ2-1,TGTGCCAGCAGCTTAGATAGAGGACCCCGAGGGTACAATGAGCAGTTCTTC,CASSLDRGPRGYNEQFF
TRBV7-2,TRBD1,once,TRBJ2-5,TGTGCCAGCAGCTCAATGACAGGGCTTGAGACCCAGTACTTC,CASSSMTGLETQYF
TRBV27,.,.,TRBJ1-2,TGTGCCAGCAGTCTCAGGGGTGGGGGCTACACCTTC,CASSLRGGGYTF
TRBV29-1,TRBD1,.,TRBJ1-2,TGCAGCGGGGCGGGGACAGGGAATGGATATGGCTACACCTTC,CSGAGTGNGYGYTF
TRBV2,.,.,TRBJ2-3,TGTGCCAGCAGGGTGTCCAGGGCAACAGATACGCAGTATTTT,CASRVSRATDTQYF
TRBV28,TRBD1,few,TRBJ1-6,TGTGCCAGCAGTAAACCTGGGACAGGGAATTCACCCCTCCACTTT,CASSKPGTGNSPLHF
TRBV23-1,TRBD1,few,TRBJ1-2,TGCGCCAGCAGTCAGAGGCGACAGGGTTTTGGTGGCTACACCTTC,CASSQRRQGFGGYTF
TRBV7-3,.,few,TRBJ2-7,TGTGCCAGCAGCTTAATAGGTCCGGGAGAAAGCTACGAGCAGTACTTC,CASSLIGPGESYEQYF